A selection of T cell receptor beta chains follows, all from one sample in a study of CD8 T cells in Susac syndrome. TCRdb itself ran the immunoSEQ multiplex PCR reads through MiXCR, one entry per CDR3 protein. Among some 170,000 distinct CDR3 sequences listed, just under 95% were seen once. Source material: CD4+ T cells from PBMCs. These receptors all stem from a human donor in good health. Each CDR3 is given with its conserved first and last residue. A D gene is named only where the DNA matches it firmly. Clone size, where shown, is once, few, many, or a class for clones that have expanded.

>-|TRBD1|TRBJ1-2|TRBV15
CATSRLDRATDGYTF
TGTGCCACCAGCAGACTTGACAGGGCTACGGATGGCTACACCTTC
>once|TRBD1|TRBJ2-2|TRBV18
CASRRPKGQGITGELFF
TGTGCCAGCCGAAGACCGAAAGGACAGGGCATCACCGGGGAGCTGTTTTTT
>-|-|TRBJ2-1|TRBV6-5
CASSYSGGGPSYEQFF
TGTGCCAGCAGTTACTCTGGGGGGGGGCCATCGTATGAGCAGTTCTTC
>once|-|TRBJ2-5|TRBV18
CASSPGRDETQYF
TGTGCCAGCTCACCGGGAAGGGACGAGACCCAGTACTTC
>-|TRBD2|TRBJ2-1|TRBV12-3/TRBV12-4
CASSPTSDNEQFF
TGTGCCAGCAGCCCGACTAGCGACAATGAGCAGTTCTTC
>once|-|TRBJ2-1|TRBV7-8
CASSLFRDEQFF
TGTGCCAGCAGCTTATTCCGGGATGAGCAGTTCTTC
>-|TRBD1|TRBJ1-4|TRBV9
CASSPIRDRGGEKLFF
TGTGCCAGCAGCCCTATCCGGGACAGGGGAGGTGAAAAACTGTTTTTT
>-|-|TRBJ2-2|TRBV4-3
CASSHQHGELFF
TGCGCCAGCAGCCATCAACACGGGGAGCTGTTTTTT
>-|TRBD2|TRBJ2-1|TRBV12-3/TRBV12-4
CASGRGNEQFF
TGTGCCAGCGGGAGGGGCAATGAGCAGTTCTTC
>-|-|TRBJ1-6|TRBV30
CAWRDTEPLHF
TGTGCCTGGAGGGACACCGAACCCCTCCACTTT
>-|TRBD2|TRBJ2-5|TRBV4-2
CASSRDGTSGQETQYF
TGTGCCAGCAGCCGGGACGGGACTAGCGGTCAAGAGACCCAGTACTTC
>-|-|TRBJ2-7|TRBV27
CASSTQSGHPNNREQYF
TGTGCCAGCAGTACCCAGTCAGGACACCCGAACAATCGAGAGCAGTACTTC
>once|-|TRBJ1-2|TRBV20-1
CSAREPGMSGYTF
TGCAGTGCTAGAGAACCGGGGATGAGCGGCTACACCTTC
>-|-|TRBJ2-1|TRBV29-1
CSVPLARRYNEQFF
TGCAGCGTCCCCTTAGCTCGGCGTTACAATGAGCAGTTCTTC
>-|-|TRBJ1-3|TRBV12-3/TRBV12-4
CASSFVGNTIYF
TGTGCCAGCAGTTTTGTGGGAAACACCATATATTTT
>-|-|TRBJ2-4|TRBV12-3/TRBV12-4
CASSFEREQNIQYF
TGTGCCAGCAGTTTTGAAAGAGAGCAAAACATTCAGTACTTC
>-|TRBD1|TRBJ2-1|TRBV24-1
CATRDRAYNEQFF
TGTGCCACCCGGGACAGGGCCTACAATGAGCAGTTCTTC
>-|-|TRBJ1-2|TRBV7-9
CASSLSTGVYGYTF
TGTGCCAGCAGCTTAAGTACAGGAGTCTATGGCTACACCTTC
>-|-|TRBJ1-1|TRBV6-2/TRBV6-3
CASSITGNTEAFF
TGTGCCAGCAGTATCACAGGGAACACTGAAGCTTTCTTT
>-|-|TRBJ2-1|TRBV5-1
CASSLGLARIQNEQFF
TGCGCCAGCAGCTTGGGGCTAGCGCGAATCCAGAATGAGCAGTTCTTC
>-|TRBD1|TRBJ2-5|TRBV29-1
CSGRQGRETQYF
TGCAGCGGCAGACAGGGGCGGGAGACCCAGTACTTC
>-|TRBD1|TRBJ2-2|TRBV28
CASSRTGAGELFF
TGTGCCAGCAGTCGGACAGGGGCCGGGGAGCTGTTTTTT
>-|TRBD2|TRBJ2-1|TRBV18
CASSPGTSGSYEQFF
TGTGCCAGCTCACCGGGGACTAGCGGGAGTTATGAGCAGTTCTTC
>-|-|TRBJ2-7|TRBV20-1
CSARGGGYEQYF
TGCAGTGCTAGAGGAGGAGGGTACGAGCAGTACTTC
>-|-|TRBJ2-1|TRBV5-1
CASSLDQGNEQFF
TGCGCCAGCAGCTTGGATCAGGGCAATGAGCAGTTCTTC
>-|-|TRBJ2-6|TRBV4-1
CASSQVSGYGANVLTF
TGCGCCAGCAGCCAAGTATCGGGATATGGGGCCAACGTCCTGACTTTC
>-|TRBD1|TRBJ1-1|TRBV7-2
CASKGQWGTEAFF
TGTGCCAGCAAGGGACAGTGGGGGACTGAAGCTTTCTTT
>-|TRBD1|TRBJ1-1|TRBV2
CASRTGIQNTEAFF
TGTGCCAGCAGGACAGGGATTCAAAACACTGAAGCTTTCTTT
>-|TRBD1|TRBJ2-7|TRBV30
CAWRAVGDRTYEQYF
TGTGCCTGGAGGGCGGTCGGGGACAGGACCTACGAGCAGTACTTC
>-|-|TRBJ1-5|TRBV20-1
CSAKGNQPQHF
TGCAGTGCTAAGGGCAATCAGCCCCAGCATTTT
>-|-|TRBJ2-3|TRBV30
CAWKSGGADTQYF
TGTGCCTGGAAATCCGGTGGGGCAGATACGCAGTATTTT
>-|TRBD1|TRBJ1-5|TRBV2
CASLMDREQPQHF
TGTGCCAGCCTCATGGACAGGGAACAGCCCCAGCATTTT
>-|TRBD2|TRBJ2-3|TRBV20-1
CSASLAGVRDTQYF
TGCAGTGCTAGTTTAGCGGGAGTCCGGGATACGCAGTATTTT
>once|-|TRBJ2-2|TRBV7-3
CASSPDMVAFTGELFF
TGTGCCAGCAGCCCCGATATGGTAGCCTTTACCGGGGAGCTGTTTTTT
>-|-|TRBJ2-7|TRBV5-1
CASSLRGGVGEQYF
TGCGCCAGCAGCTTGAGGGGGGGGGTGGGCGAGCAGTACTTC
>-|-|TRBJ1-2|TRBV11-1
CASSQDDRPYGYTF
TGTGCCAGCAGCCAAGATGACAGGCCCTATGGCTACACCTTC
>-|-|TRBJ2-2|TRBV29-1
CSVDWGYGELFF
TGCAGCGTTGACTGGGGGTACGGGGAGCTGTTTTTT
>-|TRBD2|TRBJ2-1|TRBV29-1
CSVEGTSVSYNEQFF
TGCAGCGTTGAAGGGACTAGCGTCTCCTACAATGAGCAGTTCTTC
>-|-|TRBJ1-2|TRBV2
CASTSQIEGLGGYTF
TGTGCCAGCACCTCACAGATTGAGGGGTTGGGGGGCTACACCTTC
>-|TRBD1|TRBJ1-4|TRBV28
CASDGGTGRNEKLFF
TGTGCCAGCGACGGGGGGACAGGTCGAAATGAAAAACTGTTTTTT
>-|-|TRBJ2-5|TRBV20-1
CSARGQIETQYF
TGCAGTGCTAGAGGGCAAATAGAGACCCAGTACTTC
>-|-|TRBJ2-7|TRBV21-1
CASSTYRQGQKGKSYEQYF
TGTGCCAGCAGCACCTATCGACAGGGACAAAAAGGGAAGAGCTACGAGCAGTACTTC
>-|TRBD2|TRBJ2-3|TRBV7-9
CASSFGLAGEDTQYF
TGTGCCAGCAGCTTCGGACTAGCGGGAGAAGATACGCAGTATTTT
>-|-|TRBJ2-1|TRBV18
CASSFPGLDNEQFF
TGTGCCAGCTCATTCCCGGGACTTGACAATGAGCAGTTCTTC
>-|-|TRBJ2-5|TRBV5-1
CASSAPRETQYF
TGCGCCAGCAGCGCGCCTCGGGAGACCCAGTACTTC
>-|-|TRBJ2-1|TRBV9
CASSVSGNEQFF
TGTGCCAGCAGCGTATCGGGCAATGAGCAGTTCTTC
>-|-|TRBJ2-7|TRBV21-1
CAPGGTAYEQYF
TGTGCCCCCGGGGGGACGGCCTACGAGCAGTACTTC
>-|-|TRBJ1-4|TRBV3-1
CASSQTERLFF
TGTGCCAGCAGTCAGACCGAAAGACTGTTTTTT
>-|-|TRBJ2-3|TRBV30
CAWSQYLTGDTQYF
TGTGCCTGGAGTCAATACCTAACCGGGGATACGCAGTATTTT
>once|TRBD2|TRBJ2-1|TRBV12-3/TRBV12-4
CASSPTGTSVYNEQFF
TGTGCCAGCAGTCCTACCGGGACTAGCGTGTACAATGAGCAGTTCTTC
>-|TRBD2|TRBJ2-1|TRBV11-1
CASSPSGRVNNEQFF
TGTGCCAGCAGCCCCAGCGGGAGGGTAAACAATGAGCAGTTCTTC
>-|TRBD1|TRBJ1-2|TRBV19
CASTRDRGYGYTF
TGTGCCAGTACCCGGGACAGGGGCTATGGCTACACCTTC
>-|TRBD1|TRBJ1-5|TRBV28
CASRDRDRGDQPQHF
TGTGCCAGCAGAGACCGGGACAGGGGGGATCAGCCCCAGCATTTT
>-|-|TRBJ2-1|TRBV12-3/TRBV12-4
CASSLDGPEQFF
TGTGCCAGCAGTTTGGACGGGCCTGAGCAGTTCTTC
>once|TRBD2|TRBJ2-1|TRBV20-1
CSARVLAGGPYNEQFF
TGCAGTGCTAGAGTCCTAGCGGGAGGGCCTTACAATGAGCAGTTCTTC
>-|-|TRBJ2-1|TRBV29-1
CSVSNSGDVTFF
TGCAGCGTTTCGAACTCAGGGGATGTTACGTTCTTC
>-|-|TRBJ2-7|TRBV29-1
CSVISDLRGHEQYF
TGCAGCGTCATATCAGACCTGCGAGGGCACGAGCAGTACTTC